This note documents a single T cell receptor (beta chain) sequence. This clonotype was counted between two and nine times. Its antigen target is currently unknown. No much larger clonotype is one base removed from it; base qualities were not supplied. These data are taken from a study of T cell repertoires in cytomegalovirus infection (dated by TCRdb to the late 2010s). Some background on the complete study: Peptide stimulations targeted recently identified HLA-C-restricted CMV epitopes, whose presentation resists viral immunomodulation, together with well-studied HLA-B-restricted epitopes. Donor HLA type was relevant to the analysis, because carriage of CMV infection together with the matching HLA type was indicated by public TCR beta signatures.

The data were produced on an Illumina HiSeq 1500. TCRdb passed the public sequencing reads through fastp at Q25 and MiXCR, retaining productive beta sequences. Identical CDR3 proteins give one entry, which carries the most common genes and DNA. The sample has roughly 990,000 distinct CDR3 sequences on record, around 30% of them singletons. Around 15% of the sample rests with the top ten. The treatment or condition label, as the study defines it: in vitro stimulation with specific CMV peptide epitopes to enrich CMV-specific T cells. The research as a whole found: Cumulative frequency of public TCR beta family members discriminated carriers of CMV infection plus the relevant HLA type in this cohort and an independent 352-donor cohort. The ex vivo response was dominated by HLA-C-restricted CMV-specific TCR beta clonotypes, which also provided the single most frequent clonotype in two of eight donors.

Reading from cysteine to phenylalanine, the CDR3 counts 14 amino acids. Only the CDR3 region is kept as DNA, spanning 42 bases read in frame from base 1. V trim: 4 bases; J trim: 8 bases; unmatched bases: 4. Via the germline V gene, CDR1 is KGHSH and CDR2 LQKENI. Sequenced here: cultured CD8+ T cells from PBMCs, sampled from culture after CMV antigen stimulation. The sequence is built from TRBV18 and TRBJ2-1; 11 of the junction bases match TRBD2. This TCR came from a human donor in good health (CMV status not recorded). Some clones in this sample may be carry-over from other donors' samples. At the DNA level, the sequence is TGTGCCAGCTCACGGCTAGCGGGGGGCTATGAGCAGTTCTTC. The encoded protein is CASSRLAGGYEQFF.